This entry lists 14 T cell receptor beta chains sequenced from one sample in a study of T cells after yellow fever vaccination. One entry per CDR3 protein, called by TCRdb with MiXCR from the 5' RACE reads. This sample carries hundreds of thousands of distinct CDR3 sequences, around 3.6% of them seen once, and the ten largest clones take about 20%. Sequencing used PBMCs, obtained on the day of the yellow fever booster vaccination. Receptor source: a young man who received the YFV17D yellow fever vaccine.

The gene calls are TRBV9 and TRBJ2-5; either TRBD1 or TRBD2 may supply D (5 bases each). The CDR3 totals 15 residues. Germline V gives CDR1 SGDLS, CDR2 YYNGEE. V was clipped by 4 bases and J by 3 bases, with 16 bases between them. In DNA form, the CDR3 reads TGTGCCAGCAGCATAACCGGGACGCAGGAAGAGACCCAGTACTTC. Translation: CASSITGTQEETQYF.

This clonotype occurred many times. The chain uses TRBV12-3 or TRBV12-4 and TRBJ1-2, with TRBD1 as a possible D gene (5 bases). The CDR3 spans 15 residues. The V gene lost 6 bases and the J gene lost 6 bases, with 20 bases spanning the gap. CDR3 residues: CASRFGQLVGDGYTF. DNA for the CDR3: TGTGCCAGCAGGTTTGGGCAGTTGGTAGGGGATGGCTACACCTTC.

This clonotype was picked up many times. The chain employs TRBV6-4 and TRBJ1-2; D is undetermined. The CDR3 has 13 residues. V was cut by 2 bases and J by 5 bases, with 9 bases left in between. The germline V gene encodes CDR1 MRHNA and CDR2 SNTAGT. The CDR3 sequence: CASSDGPGYGYTF. The CDR3 bases are TGTGCCAGCAGTGACGGTCCGGGTTATGGCTACACCTTC.

A few counts support this clonotype. The V and J genes are TRBV15 and TRBJ1-2; no clear D. The CDR3 runs 15 residues. Germline-derived CDR1 and CDR2 are LNHNV and YYDKDF (reference sequence). Trimming removed 1 base from V and 7 bases from J, with 16 bases in between. CDR3 loop: CATSRVLGMTIGYTF. CDR3 nucleotide sequence: TGTGCCACCAGCAGAGTCCTCGGGATGACTATTGGCTACACCTTC.

This clonotype was detected only a few times. This rearrangement joins TRBV2 to TRBJ2-1, with TRBD1 matching over 7 bases. CDR1 and CDR2 from the germline V gene are SNHLY and FYNNEI. CDR3 length equals 15 residues. V lost 7 bases, J lost 1 base, and 7 bases stayed unmatched. This CDR3 reads CASKGQRLSYNEQFF. The CDR3 bases are TGTGCCAGCAAGGGACAGCGACTATCCTACAATGAGCAGTTCTTC. Drawing the rest from reference TRBV2 and TRBJ2-1, the complete variable domain is EPEVTQTPSHQVTQMGQEVILRCVPISNHLYFYWYRQILGQKVEFLVSFYNNEISEKSEIFDDQFSVERPDGSNFTLKIRSTKLEDSAMYFCASKGQRLSYNEQFFGPGTRLTVL.

The table lists this clonotype with many counts. This rearrangement joins TRBV29-1 to TRBJ2-2; D might be TRBD1 (6 bases). The V gene lost 7 bases and the J gene lost 4 bases, with 7 bases spanning the gap. CDR1 and CDR2 (germline): SQVTM, ANQGSEA. CDR3 length: 11 amino acids. CDR3 nucleotides: TGCAGCGGGGGGCTCACCGGGGAGCTGTTTTTT. It specifies CSGGLTGELFF.

V and J are TRBV5-1 and TRBJ1-5; D not resolved. Germline CDR1 reads SGHRS; CDR2 reads YFSETQ. Trimming cost V 3 bases and J 0 bases, with 4 bases left between them. This CDR3 region has 13 residues. The CDR3 reads CASSSTSNQPQHF. The CDR3 coding sequence is TGCGCCAGCAGCTCGACTAGCAATCAGCCCCAGCATTTT.

This clonotype was seen more than once but under ten times. The chain combines TRBV7-2 with TRBJ1-3, with D unresolved. The ends were cut back, 5 bases at V and 4 bases at J, with 9 bases in the middle. CDR1 is SGHTA, CDR2 FQGNSA, per germline. The CDR3 is 13 residues long. CDR3 nucleotide sequence: TGTGCCAGCAGCCCGGGTCGAGGAAACACCATATATTTT. It codes for CASSPGRGNTIYF. Complete variable domain (other parts from reference TRBV7-2 and TRBJ1-3): GAGVSQSPSNKVTEKGKDVELRCDPISGHTALYWYRQSLGQGLEFLIYFQGNSAPDKSGLPSDRFSAERTGGSVSTLTIQRTQQEDSAVYLCASSPGRGNTIYFGEGSWLTVV.

This clonotype was observed at least ten times. The J gene is TRBJ1-6, the V gene TRBV7-2; no clear D gene. V was clipped by 4 bases and J by 8 bases, with 6 bases between them. From germline, CDR1 is SGHTA and CDR2 FQGNSA. CDR3 length: 12 amino acids. CDR3 protein: CASSSRHSPLHF. CDR3 DNA sequence: TGTGCCAGCAGCTCGAGGCATTCACCCCTCCACTTT.

This clonotype was seen many times. The chain combines TRBV7-2 with TRBJ2-5, with D uncertain. The CDR3 is made up of 15 amino acids. The V gene lost 1 base and the J gene lost 7 bases, with 16 bases spanning the gap. Germline CDR1 SGHTA, CDR2 FQGNSA. This CDR3 reads CASSLGGTGGGTQYF. In DNA, the CDR3 is TGTGCCAGCAGCTTAGGCGGTACCGGCGGCGGGACCCAGTACTTC. The variable domain in full, with the rest retrieved from reference TRBV7-2 and TRBJ2-5, is GAGVSQSPSNKVTEKGKDVELRCDPISGHTALYWYRQSLGQGLEFLIYFQGNSAPDKSGLPSDRFSAERTGGSVSTLTIQRTQQEDSAVYLCASSLGGTGGGTQYFGPGTRLLVL.

This clonotype was picked up a small number of times. The chain has TRBV27 and TRBJ2-3; TRBD2 agrees at 10 bases. This CDR3 comprises 17 residues. The junction had 11 bases not matched to a gene; V was cut back by 6 bases and J by 2 bases. CDR1 MNHEY and CDR2 SMNVEV come from the germline V gene (reference sequence). The CDR3 protein is CASSRGPSGGTTDTQYF. As DNA, the CDR3 is TGTGCCAGCAGCCGAGGTCCTAGCGGGGGCACCACAGATACGCAGTATTTT.

This clonotype was observed a few times. V and J are TRBV5-6 and TRBJ1-1; weak D call: TRBD1 (5 bases). V lost 5 bases and J 6 bases, leaving 11 bases between the germline ends. CDR1 and CDR2 from the germline V gene are SGHDT and YYEEEE. The CDR3 covers 12 residues. CDR3 sequence (DNA): TGTGCCAGCAGGGCGGGGGTTCCTGAAGCTTTCTTT. Translating it yields CASRAGVPEAFF.

This clonotype was seen at least ten times. CDR3 region: CASSPISSYNEQFF. In DNA form, the CDR3 reads TGTGCCAGCTCACCAATAAGCTCCTACAATGAGCAGTTCTTC. The V call is TRBV18, the J call TRBJ2-1; no clear D gene. This CDR3 comprises 14 residues. V lost 2 bases, J lost 0 bases, and 5 bases lay in between. The germline CDR1 and CDR2 sequences are KGHSH and LQKENI.

This sequence joins TRBV20-1 and TRBJ2-2; D remains ambiguous. CDR3 length: 14 amino acids. The germline V gene has CDR1 DFQATT and CDR2 SNEGSKA (reference sequence). Trimming stripped 3 bases from V and 5 bases from J, with 13 bases between. This chain's CDR3 is CSASPSPRTGELFF. CDR3 coding DNA: TGCAGTGCTAGCCCCTCTCCGCGTACCGGGGAGCTGTTTTTT.